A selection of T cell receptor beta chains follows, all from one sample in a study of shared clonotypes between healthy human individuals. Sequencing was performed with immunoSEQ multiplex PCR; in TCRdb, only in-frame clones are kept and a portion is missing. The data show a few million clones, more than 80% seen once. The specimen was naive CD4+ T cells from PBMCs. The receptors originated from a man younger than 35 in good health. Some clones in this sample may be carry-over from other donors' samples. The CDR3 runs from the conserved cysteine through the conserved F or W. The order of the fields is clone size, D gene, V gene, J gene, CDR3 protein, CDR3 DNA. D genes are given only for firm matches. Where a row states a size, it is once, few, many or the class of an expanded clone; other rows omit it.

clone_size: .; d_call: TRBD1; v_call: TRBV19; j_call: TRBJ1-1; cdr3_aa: CASGTGTVRNTEAFF; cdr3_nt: TGTGCCAGTGGAACCGGGACAGTGAGGAACACTGAAGCTTTCTTT
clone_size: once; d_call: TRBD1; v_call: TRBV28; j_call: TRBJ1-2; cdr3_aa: CASSWTGVRYGYTF; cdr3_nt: TGTGCCAGCAGCTGGACAGGAGTGAGATATGGCTACACCTTC
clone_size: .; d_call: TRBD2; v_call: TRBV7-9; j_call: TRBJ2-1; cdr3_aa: CASSSGLIYNEQFF; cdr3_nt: TGTGCCAGCAGCTCGGGACTAATTTACAATGAGCAGTTCTTC
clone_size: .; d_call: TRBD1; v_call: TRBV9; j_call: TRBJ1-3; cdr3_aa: CASSYQGQGDTIYF; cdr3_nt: TGTGCCAGCAGCTACCAAGGCCAGGGGGACACCATATATTTT
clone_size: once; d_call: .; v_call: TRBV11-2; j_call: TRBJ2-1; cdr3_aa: CASSYQSGGYNEQFF; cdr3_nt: TGTGCCAGCAGCTACCAATCCGGGGGCTACAATGAGCAGTTCTTC
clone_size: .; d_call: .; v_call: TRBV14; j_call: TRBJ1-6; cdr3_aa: CASSYGRHSPLHF; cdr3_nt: TGTGCCAGCAGTTACGGCCGACATTCACCCCTCCACTTT
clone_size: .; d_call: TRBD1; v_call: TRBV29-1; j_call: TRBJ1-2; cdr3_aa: CSVVNRGQGYGYTF; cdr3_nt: TGCAGCGTCGTTAACAGGGGGCAGGGCTATGGCTACACCTTC
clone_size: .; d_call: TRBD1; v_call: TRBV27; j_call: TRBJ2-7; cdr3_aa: CASSYRDRVSEQYF; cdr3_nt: TGTGCCAGCAGTTACCGGGACAGAGTATCCGAGCAGTACTTC
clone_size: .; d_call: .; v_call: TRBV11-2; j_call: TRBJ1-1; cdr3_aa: CASSLAMYTEAFF; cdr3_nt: TGTGCCAGCAGCTTAGCTATGTACACTGAAGCTTTCTTT
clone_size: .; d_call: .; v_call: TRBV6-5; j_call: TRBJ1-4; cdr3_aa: CASSYGGAEKLFF; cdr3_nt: TGTGCCAGCAGTTATGGGGGGGCTGAAAAACTGTTTTTT
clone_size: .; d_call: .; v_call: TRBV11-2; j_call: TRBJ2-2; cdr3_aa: CASSFSGFDTGELFF; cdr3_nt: TGTGCCAGCAGCTTTTCAGGTTTTGACACCGGGGAGCTGTTTTTT
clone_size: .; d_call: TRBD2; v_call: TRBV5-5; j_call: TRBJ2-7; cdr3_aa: CASSYRETLAGVYEQYF; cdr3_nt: TGTGCCAGCAGCTACCGAGAAACCCTAGCGGGGGTCTACGAGCAGTACTTC
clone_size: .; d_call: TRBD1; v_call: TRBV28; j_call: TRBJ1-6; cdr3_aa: CASSQGARNSPLHF; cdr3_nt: TGTGCCAGCAGCCAGGGGGCGAGAAATTCACCCCTCCACTTT
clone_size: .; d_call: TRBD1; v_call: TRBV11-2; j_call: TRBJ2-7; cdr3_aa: CASSSDRDEQYF; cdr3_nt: TGTGCCAGCAGCTCGGACAGGGACGAGCAGTACTTC
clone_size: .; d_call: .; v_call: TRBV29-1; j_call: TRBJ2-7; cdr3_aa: CSVGLGGPRGTYEQYF; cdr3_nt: TGCAGCGTTGGATTGGGGGGACCCCGGGGGACCTACGAGCAGTACTTC
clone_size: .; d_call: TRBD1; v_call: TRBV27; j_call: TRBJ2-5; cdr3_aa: CASSPRTGLETQYF; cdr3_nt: TGTGCCAGCAGTCCCCGGACAGGGCTAGAGACCCAGTACTTC
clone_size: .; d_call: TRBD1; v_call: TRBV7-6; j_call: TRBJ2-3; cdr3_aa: CASSPGQGGTDTQYF; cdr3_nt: TGTGCCAGCAGCCCGGGACAGGGGGGAACAGATACGCAGTATTTT
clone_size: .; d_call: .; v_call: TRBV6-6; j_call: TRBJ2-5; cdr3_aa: CASSRDRFEETQYF; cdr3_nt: TGTGCCAGCAGCCGCGACAGGTTTGAAGAGACCCAGTACTTC
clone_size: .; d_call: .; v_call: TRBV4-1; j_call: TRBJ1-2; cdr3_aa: CASSQAGTQRPNGYTF; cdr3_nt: TGCGCCAGCAGCCAAGCGGGCACTCAACGGCCCAATGGCTACACCTTC
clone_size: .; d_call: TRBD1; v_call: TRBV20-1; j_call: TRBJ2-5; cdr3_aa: CSATGRDSQYF; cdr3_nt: TGCAGTGCGACCGGCAGGGACAGTCAGTACTTC
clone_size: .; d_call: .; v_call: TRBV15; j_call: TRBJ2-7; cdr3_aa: CATSRDTMLYEQYF; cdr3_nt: TGTGCCACCAGCAGAGATACTATGCTATACGAGCAGTACTTC
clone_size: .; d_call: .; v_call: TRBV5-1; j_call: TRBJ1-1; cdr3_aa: CASSPRGRGTNTEAFF; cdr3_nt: TGCGCCAGCAGCCCTAGGGGAAGGGGGACGAACACTGAAGCTTTCTTT
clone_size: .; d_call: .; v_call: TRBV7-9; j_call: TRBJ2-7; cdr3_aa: CASSYGRENEQYF; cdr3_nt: TGTGCCAGCAGTTATGGCAGGGAAAACGAGCAGTACTTC
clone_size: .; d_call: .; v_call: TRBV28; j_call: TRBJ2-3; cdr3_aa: CASSSPGQNTQYF; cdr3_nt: TGTGCCAGCAGTTCCCCGGGACAAAATACGCAGTATTTT
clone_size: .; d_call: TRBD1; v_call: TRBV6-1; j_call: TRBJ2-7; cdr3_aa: CASSERETGFHEQYF; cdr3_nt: TGTGCCAGCAGTGAAAGGGAGACAGGGTTCCACGAGCAGTACTTC
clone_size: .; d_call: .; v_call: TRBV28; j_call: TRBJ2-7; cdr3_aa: CTSSLDAFIGSASYEQYF; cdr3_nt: TGTACCAGCAGTTTAGATGCGTTTATCGGGTCGGCTTCCTACGAGCAGTACTTC
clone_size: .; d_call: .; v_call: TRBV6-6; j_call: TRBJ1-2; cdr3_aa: CASRAGGDGGYTF; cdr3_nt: TGTGCCAGCAGGGCTGGGGGGGATGGTGGCTACACCTTC
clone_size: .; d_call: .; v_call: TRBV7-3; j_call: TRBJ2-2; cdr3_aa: CASRLVGASGELFF; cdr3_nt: TGTGCCAGCAGGCTTGTGGGGGCCTCCGGGGAGCTGTTTTTT
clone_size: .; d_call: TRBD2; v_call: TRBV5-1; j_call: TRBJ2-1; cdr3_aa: CASSLRREYGNEQFF; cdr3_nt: TGCGCCAGCAGCTTGCGGCGGGAGTATGGGAATGAGCAGTTCTTC
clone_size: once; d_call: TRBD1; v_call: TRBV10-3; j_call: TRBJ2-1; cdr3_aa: CAIGEGQGAGEQFF; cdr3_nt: TGTGCCATCGGGGAGGGACAGGGGGCAGGAGAGCAGTTCTTC
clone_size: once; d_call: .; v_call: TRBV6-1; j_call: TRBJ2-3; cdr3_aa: CASSLSGPQRDTQYF; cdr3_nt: TGTGCCAGCAGTCTTAGCGGTCCCCAGCGGGATACGCAGTATTTT
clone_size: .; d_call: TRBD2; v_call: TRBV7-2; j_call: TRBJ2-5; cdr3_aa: CASSLTSGRARETQYF; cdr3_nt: TGTGCCAGCAGCTTGACTAGCGGGAGGGCCCGGGAGACCCAGTACTTC
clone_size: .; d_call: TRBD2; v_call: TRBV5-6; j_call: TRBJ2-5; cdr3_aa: CASSLDLAGEETQYF; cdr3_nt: TGTGCCAGCAGCTTGGACCTAGCGGGAGAAGAGACCCAGTACTTC
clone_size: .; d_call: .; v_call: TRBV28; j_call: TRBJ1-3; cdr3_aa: CASSLGGPGYSGNTIYF; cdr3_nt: TGTGCCAGCAGTTTAGGGGGGCCGGGGTACTCTGGAAACACCATATATTTT
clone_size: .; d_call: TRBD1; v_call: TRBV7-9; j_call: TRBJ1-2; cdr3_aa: CASSLYQGGAYGYTF; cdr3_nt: TGTGCCAGCAGCTTATACCAAGGGGGCGCCTATGGCTACACCTTC
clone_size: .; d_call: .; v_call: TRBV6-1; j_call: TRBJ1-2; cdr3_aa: CASSEVPTANYGYTF; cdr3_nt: TGTGCCAGCAGTGAAGTGCCTACAGCCAACTATGGCTACACCTTC
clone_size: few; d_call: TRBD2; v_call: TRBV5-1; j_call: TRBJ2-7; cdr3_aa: CASSWNPAGGPPYEQYF; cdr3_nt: TGCGCCAGCAGCTGGAACCCAGCGGGAGGCCCCCCCTACGAGCAGTACTTC
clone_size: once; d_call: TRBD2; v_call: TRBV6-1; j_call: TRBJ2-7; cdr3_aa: CASSDGLADSYEQYF; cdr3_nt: TGTGCCAGCAGTGATGGACTAGCGGACTCCTACGAGCAGTACTTC
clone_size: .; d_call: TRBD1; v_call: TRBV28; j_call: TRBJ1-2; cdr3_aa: CASSFDRGIGYGYTF; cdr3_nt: TGTGCCAGCAGTTTCGACAGGGGAATTGGCTATGGCTACACCTTC
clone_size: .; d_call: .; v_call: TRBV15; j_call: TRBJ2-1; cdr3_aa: CATSLTSSRYNEQFF; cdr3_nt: TGTGCCACCAGCTTGACTAGTTCGCGGTACAATGAGCAGTTCTTC
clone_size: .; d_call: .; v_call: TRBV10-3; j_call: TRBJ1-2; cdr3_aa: CAIRTTALGEGNYGYTF; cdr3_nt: TGTGCCATCAGGACGACAGCGCTGGGAGAGGGTAACTATGGCTACACCTTC
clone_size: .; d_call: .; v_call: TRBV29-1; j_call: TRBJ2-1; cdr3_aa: CSVDISGSSSYNEQFF; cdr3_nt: TGCAGCGTTGATATCTCGGGTTCCTCCTCCTACAATGAGCAGTTCTTC
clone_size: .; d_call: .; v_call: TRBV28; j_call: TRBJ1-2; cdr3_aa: CASSSGGYGYTF; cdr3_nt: TGTGCCAGCAGTTCGGGGGGATATGGCTACACCTTC
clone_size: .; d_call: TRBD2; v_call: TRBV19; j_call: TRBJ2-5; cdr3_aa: CASSRAGVQETQYF; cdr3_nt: TGTGCCAGTAGTCGAGCGGGGGTACAAGAGACCCAGTACTTC
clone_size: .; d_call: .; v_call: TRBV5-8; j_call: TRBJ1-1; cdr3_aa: CASSPQGFTEAFF; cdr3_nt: TGTGCCAGCAGCCCTCAGGGGTTCACTGAAGCTTTCTTT
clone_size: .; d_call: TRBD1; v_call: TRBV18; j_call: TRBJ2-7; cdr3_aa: CASSPRQGRTYEQYF; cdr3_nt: TGTGCCAGCTCACCACGACAGGGGCGTACCTACGAGCAGTACTTC
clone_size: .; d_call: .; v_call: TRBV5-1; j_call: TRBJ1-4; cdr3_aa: CASSYGTTTTNEKLFF; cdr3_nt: TGCGCCAGCAGCTATGGGACAACAACAACTAATGAAAAACTGTTTTTT
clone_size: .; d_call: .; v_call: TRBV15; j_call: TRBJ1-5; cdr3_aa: CATSKGNSNQPQHF; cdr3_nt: TGTGCCACCAGCAAAGGTAATAGCAATCAGCCCCAGCATTTT
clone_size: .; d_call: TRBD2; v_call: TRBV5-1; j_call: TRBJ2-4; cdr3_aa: CASSLASGSDIQYF; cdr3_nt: TGCGCCAGCAGCTTGGCTAGCGGGAGTGACATTCAGTACTTC
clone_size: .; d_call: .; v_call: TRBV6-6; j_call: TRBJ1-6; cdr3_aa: CASSINRGRYNSPLHF; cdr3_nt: TGTGCCAGCTCCATCAATAGGGGCCGGTATAATTCACCCCTCCACTTT
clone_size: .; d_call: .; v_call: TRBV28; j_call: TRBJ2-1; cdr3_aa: CAAPSRNTSSYNEQFF; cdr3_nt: TGTGCCGCCCCTAGTCGGAACACAAGCTCCTACAATGAGCAGTTCTTC
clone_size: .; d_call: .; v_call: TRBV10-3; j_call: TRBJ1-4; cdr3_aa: CAISESANLRLSLF; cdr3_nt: TGTGCCATCAGTGAGTCGGCCAACCTAAGACTCTCCCTTTTT
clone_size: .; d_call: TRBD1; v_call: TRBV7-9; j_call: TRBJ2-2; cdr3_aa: CASTRTGEAGELFF; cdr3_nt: TGTGCCAGCACGCGGACAGGGGAGGCCGGGGAGCTGTTTTTT